This T cell receptor beta chain was profiled in a study of cytomegalovirus exposure and HLA in healthy donors. Trimming cost V 3 bases and J 4 bases; bases outside gene matches: 9. The CDR3 is 16 residues long. The V gene's germline CDR1 is LNHDA and CDR2 SQIVND (reference sequence). Data came from immunoSEQ multiplex PCR; TCRdb stores just in-frame clones and leaves some out. The sample has 250,000 to 400,000 clones, 70% to 90% seen once. The sequencing sample was made of PBMCs. The TCR sequence derives from a man in his thirties or forties in good health and CMV-seronegative. The V and J genes are TRBV19 and TRBJ1-2, with 9 nucleotides matching TRBD1. This CDR3 reads CASSMGPGTGTYGYTF. In nucleotides, the CDR3 is TGTGCCAGTAGTATGGGTCCCGGGACAGGGACCTATGGCTACACCTTC. Using reference TRBV19 and TRBJ1-2 for the parts outside the CDR3, the full variable domain is DGGITQSPKYLFRKEGQNVTLSCEQNLNHDAMYWYRQDPGQGLRLIYYSQIVNDFQKGDIAEGYSVSREKKESFPLTVTSAQKNPTAFYLCASSMGPGTGTYGYTFGSGTRLTVV.